This TCR beta chain is from a study of cytomegalovirus exposure and HLA in healthy donors. Study-wide context: Caucasian-associated ancestry cluster membership applied to about four fifths of 398 genotyped donors.

The PCR had 60 Vbeta and 13 Jbeta primers. Libraries were prepared by immunoSEQ multiplex PCR; TCRdb keeps only in-frame clonotypes and omits some of them. The top ten hold approximately 1.5% of the sample, which has under 200,000 clones, 68% seen once. Looked up from germline, CDR1 is MNHEY and CDR2 is SMNVEV (reference sequence). This CDR3 has 11 residues. V lost 2 bases and J 7 bases, leaving 6 bases between the germline ends. The specimen sequenced was PBMCs. V gene TRBV27 combines with J gene TRBJ2-7; a weak D match, TRBD2 (6 bases). This TCR came from a man aged 45-65 years in good health and CMV-seronegative. In DNA form, the CDR3 reads TGTGCCAGCAGTTTAGGGGGGGAGCAGTACTTC. Translated, it gives CASSLGGEQYF.